This T cell receptor (beta chain) was identified in a study of circulating tumor DNA in untreated peripheral T-cell lymphoma (dated by TCRdb to about 2021). The paper as a whole reports these results and caveats: Tumor-specific clonotypes were found in around four fifths of patients, coming from around 86% of baseline tissues and about 67% of baseline serum samples.

Trimming at the junction amounts to 10 bases on V and 1 base on J, and the germline ends lie 7 bases apart. CDR1 and CDR2 are read off the germline V gene (reference sequence) as LNHDA and SQIVND. There are 11 amino acids in the CDR3, from cysteine to phenylalanine inclusive. Of all the DNA, just the CDR3 is kept, 33 bases in frame from base 1. A note on this clone: This receptor's antigen is unknown. No quality values exist for individual bases; no much larger clone is one base distant.

To find tumor-specific TCR clonotypes, researchers sequenced baseline tumor tissue that had been collected prior to treatment. The study used next-generation sequencing of T-cell receptor sequences to monitor peripheral T-cell lymphoma patients receiving frontline treatment on a trial. The library was produced with the immunoSEQ multiplex PCR assay. Held by TCRdb, this immuneACCESS table contains in-frame sequences only and omits some clones. Under half of the omission traces to an unresolved V gene where checked; the cause of the rest is unknown. The sample table shows about 2,700 clones, and roughly two thirds are seen once. The top ten hold about 8.5% of the sample.

Source material: tumor tissue. The sequence was collected from a human donor with peripheral T-cell lymphoma. Recombination linked TRBV19 to TRBJ1-1; the D gene identity is not certain. The CDR3 amino acid sequence is: CATRQNTEAFF. The nucleotide sequence reads TGTGCCACTCGACAGAACACTGAAGCTTTCTTT.